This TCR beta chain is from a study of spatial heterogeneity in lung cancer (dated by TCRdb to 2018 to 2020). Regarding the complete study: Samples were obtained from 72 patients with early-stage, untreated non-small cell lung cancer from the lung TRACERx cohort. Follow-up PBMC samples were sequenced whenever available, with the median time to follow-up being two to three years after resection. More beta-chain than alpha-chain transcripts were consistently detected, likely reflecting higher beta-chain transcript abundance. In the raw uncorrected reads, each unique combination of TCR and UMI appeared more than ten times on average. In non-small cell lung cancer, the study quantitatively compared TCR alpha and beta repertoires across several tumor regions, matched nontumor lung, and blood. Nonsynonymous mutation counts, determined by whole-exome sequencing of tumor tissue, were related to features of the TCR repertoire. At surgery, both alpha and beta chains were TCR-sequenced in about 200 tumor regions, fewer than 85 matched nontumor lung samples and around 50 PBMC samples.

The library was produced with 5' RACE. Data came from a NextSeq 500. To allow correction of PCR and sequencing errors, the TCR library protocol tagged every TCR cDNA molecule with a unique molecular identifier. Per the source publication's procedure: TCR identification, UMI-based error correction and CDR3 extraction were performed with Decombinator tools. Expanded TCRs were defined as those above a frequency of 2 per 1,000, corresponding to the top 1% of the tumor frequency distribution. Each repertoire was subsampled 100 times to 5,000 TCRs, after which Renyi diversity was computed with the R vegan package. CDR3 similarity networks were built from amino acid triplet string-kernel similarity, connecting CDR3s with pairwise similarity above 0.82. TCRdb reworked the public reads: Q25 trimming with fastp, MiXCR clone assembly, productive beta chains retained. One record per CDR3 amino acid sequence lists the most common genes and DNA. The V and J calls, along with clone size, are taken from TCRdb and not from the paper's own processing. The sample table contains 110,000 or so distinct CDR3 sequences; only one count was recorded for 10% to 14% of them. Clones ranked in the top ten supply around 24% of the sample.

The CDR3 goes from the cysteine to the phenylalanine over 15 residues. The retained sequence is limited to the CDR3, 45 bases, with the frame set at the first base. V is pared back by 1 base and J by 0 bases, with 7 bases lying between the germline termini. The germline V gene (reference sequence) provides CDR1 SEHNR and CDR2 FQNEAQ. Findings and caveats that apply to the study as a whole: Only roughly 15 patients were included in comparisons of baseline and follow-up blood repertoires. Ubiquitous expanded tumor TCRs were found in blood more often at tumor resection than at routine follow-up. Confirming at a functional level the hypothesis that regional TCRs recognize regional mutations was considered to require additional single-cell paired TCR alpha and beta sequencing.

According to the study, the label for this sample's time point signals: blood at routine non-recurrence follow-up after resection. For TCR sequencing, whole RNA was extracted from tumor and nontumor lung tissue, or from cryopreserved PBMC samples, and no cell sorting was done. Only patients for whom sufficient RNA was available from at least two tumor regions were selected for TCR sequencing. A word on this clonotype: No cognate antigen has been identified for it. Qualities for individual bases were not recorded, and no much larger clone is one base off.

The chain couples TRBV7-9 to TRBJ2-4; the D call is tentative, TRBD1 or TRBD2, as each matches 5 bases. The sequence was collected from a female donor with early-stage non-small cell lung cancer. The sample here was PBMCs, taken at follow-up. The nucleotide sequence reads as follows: TGTGCCAGCAGCTTAGTTGGGGGAGCCAAAAACATTCAGTACTTC. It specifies CASSLVGGAKNIQYF.